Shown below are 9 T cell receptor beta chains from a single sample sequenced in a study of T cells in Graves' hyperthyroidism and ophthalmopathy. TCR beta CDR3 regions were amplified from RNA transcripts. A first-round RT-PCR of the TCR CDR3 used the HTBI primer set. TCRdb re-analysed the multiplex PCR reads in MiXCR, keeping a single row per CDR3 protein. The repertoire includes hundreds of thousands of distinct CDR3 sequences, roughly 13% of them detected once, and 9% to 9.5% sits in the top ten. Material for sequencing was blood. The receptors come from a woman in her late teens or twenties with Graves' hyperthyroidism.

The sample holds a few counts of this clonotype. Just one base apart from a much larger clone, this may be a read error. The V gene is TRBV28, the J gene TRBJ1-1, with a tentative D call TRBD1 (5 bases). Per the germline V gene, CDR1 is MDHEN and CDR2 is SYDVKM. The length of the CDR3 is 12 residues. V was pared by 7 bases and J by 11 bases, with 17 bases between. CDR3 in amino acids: CASNLEGQAAFF. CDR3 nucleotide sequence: TGTGCCAGCAATCTCGAGGGGCAGGCGGCTTTCTTT.

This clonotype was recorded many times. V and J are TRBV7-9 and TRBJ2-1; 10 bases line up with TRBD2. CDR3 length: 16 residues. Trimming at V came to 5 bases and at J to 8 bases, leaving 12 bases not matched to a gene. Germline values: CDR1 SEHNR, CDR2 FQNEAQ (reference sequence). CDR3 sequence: CASSGQREGDIHEQFF. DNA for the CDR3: TGTGCCAGCAGCGGTCAGCGGGAGGGCGATATTCATGAGCAGTTCTTC.

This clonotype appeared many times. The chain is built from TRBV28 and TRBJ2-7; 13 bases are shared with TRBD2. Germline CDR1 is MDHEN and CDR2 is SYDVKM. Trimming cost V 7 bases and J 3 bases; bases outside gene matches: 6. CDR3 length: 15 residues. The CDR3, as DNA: TGTGCCAGCAAATCCGGGACTAGCGGGAACTACGAGCAGTACTTC. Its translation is CASKSGTSGNYEQYF.

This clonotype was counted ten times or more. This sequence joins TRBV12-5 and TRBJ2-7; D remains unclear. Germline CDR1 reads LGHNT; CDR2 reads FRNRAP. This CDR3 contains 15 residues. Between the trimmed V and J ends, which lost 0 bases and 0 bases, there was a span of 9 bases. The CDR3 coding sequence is TGTGCTAGTGGTTTGGTCCGAGAGAGCTCCTACGAGCAGTACTTC. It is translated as CASGLVRESSYEQYF.

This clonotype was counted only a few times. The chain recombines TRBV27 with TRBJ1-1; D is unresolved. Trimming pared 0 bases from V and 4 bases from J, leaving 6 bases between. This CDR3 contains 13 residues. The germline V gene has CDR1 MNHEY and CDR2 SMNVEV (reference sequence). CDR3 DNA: TGTGCCAGCAGTTTATCGAAGACCACTGAAGCTTTCTTT. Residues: CASSLSKTTEAFF.

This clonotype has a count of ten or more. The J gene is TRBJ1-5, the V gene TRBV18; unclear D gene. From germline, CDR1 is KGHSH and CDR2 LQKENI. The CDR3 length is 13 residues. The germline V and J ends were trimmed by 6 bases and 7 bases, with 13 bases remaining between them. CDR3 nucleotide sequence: TGTGCCAGCTCCCCGATTCAGGACCAGCCCCAGCATTTT. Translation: CASSPIQDQPQHF.

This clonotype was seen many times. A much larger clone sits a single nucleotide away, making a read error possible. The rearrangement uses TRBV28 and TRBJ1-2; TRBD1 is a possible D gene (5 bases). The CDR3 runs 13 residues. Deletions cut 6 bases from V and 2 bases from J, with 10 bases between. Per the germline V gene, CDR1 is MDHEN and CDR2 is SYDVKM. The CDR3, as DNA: TGTGCCAGCAGCCCGGGACTGAACTATGGCTACACCTTC. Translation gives CASSPGLNYGYTF.

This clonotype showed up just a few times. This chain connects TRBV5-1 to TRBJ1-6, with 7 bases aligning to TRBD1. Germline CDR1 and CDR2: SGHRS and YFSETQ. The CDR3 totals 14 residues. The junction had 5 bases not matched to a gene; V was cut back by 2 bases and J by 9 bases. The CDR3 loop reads CASSFLQGTSPLHF. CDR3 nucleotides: TGCGCCAGCAGCTTTCTACAGGGGACTTCACCCCTCCACTTT.

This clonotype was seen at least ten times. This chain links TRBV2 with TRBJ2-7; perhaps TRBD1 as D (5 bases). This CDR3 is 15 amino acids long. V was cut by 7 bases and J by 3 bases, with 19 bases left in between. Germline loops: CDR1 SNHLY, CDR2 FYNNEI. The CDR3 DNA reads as TGTGCCAGCACTAAAGCTTCCGGCAGGGACTACGAGCAGTACTTC. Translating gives CASTKASGRDYEQYF.